Each of the 30 T cell receptor beta chains below was sequenced from the same sample in a study of early stage breast cancer tumors. Libraries were prepared by immunoSEQ multiplex PCR; TCRdb keeps only in-frame clonotypes and omits some of them. The sample consists of fewer than 35,000 clones, over 70% of them appearing once. Sequencing used breast tumor tissue. These receptor sequences come from a person aged 25 to 39 with breast cancer.

This clone was recorded a few times. This chain uses TRBV27 with TRBJ1-6; D gene uncertain. The V gene's germline CDR1 is MNHEY and CDR2 SMNVEV (reference sequence). The CDR3 extends over 18 amino acids. Trimming took 5 bases from V and 6 from J, leaving 23 bases between them. CDR3 nucleotides: TGTGCCAGCAGTCCCCAATCTTTGACATTCCACCTTAATTCACCCCTCCACTTT. Encoded protein: CASSPQSLTFHLNSPLHF.

The chain recombines TRBV7-9 with TRBJ2-7, with a possible D match to TRBD2 (6 bases). V was shortened by 3 bases and J by 5 bases, with 8 bases between the two germline ends. Germline V gene sequence: CDR1 SEHNR, CDR2 FQNEAQ (reference sequence). This CDR3 contains 12 residues. The CDR3 DNA follows: TGTGCCAGCAGCTTGGACTATGACGAGCAGTACTTC. It is translated as CASSLDYDEQYF.

This chain connects TRBV11-2 to TRBJ1-1; perhaps TRBD1 as D (6 bases). V was clipped by 5 bases and J by 0 bases, with 13 bases between them. Per the germline V gene, CDR1 is SGHAT and CDR2 is FQNNGV. This CDR3 region has 15 residues. DNA of the CDR3: TGTGCCAGCAGCACAGGACAGTTTATGAACACTGAAGCTTTCTTT. Amino acids: CASSTGQFMNTEAFF.

The chain links TRBV29-1 to TRBJ2-3; no reliable D call. CDR1 is SQVTM and CDR2 is ANQGSEA in the germline V gene. The CDR3 runs to 13 residues. V was cut by 7 bases and J by 0 bases, with 11 bases left in between. Written as DNA, the CDR3 is TGCAGCGCCTGCGCCCTTAGCACAGATACGCAGTATTTT. Its translation is CSACALSTDTQYF.

The gene calls are TRBV27 and TRBJ2-7; D not certain. This CDR3 has 12 amino acids. Looked up from germline, CDR1 is MNHEY and CDR2 is SMNVEV (reference sequence). Trimming pared 2 bases from V and 4 bases from J, leaving 6 bases between. This CDR3 is CASSLTGYEQYF. Written as DNA, the CDR3 is TGTGCCAGCAGTTTAACCGGATACGAGCAGTACTTC.

The rearrangement joins TRBV30 to TRBJ2-7, with D perhaps assigned TRBD1 or TRBD2 (6 bases each). CDR1 GTSNPN and CDR2 SVGIG come from the germline V gene (reference sequence). This CDR3 has 14 residues. V shed 0 bases and J shed 2 bases, with 11 bases lying between them. This CDR3 is CAWSVSGAAYEQYF. The CDR3 coding sequence is TGTGCCTGGAGTGTATCGGGGGCGGCCTACGAGCAGTACTTC.

The J gene is TRBJ2-3, the V gene TRBV7-6; 9 bases map to TRBD2. CDR1 and CDR2 (germline): SGHVS, FNYEAQ. Losses at the gene ends were 3 bases for V and 4 bases for J; bases not matched to a gene: 5. The CDR3 contains 15 residues. The chain's CDR3 is CASSFSAGGADTQYF. The DNA of the CDR3 is TGTGCCAGCAGCTTTAGTGCGGGGGGGGCAGATACGCAGTATTTT.

This chain joins TRBV7-7 and TRBJ2-1; tentative D call: TRBD2 (5 bases). V was shortened by 5 bases and J by 8 bases, with 19 bases between the two germline ends. The CDR3 is made up of 15 amino acids. Germline CDR1 reads SSHAT; CDR2 reads FNYEAQ (reference sequence). This CDR3 reads CASSRERSPGYEQFF. Written as DNA, the CDR3 is TGTGCCAGCAGCCGTGAGCGGTCTCCTGGCTATGAGCAGTTCTTC.

As DNA, the CDR3 is TGTGCCAGCAGCGTATACGGACAGGGGACAGATACGCAGTATTTT. Translated: CASSVYGQGTDTQYF. The genes are TRBV9 and TRBJ2-3; 9 bases match TRBD1. The length of the CDR3 is 15 residues. CDR1 and CDR2 from the germline V gene are SGDLS and YYNGEE. Trimming took 1 base from V and 3 from J; bases not matched to a gene: 3.

This clone has more than one count but fewer than ten. The rearrangement uses TRBV6-6 and TRBJ1-3, with D perhaps matching TRBD1 (5 bases). V was trimmed by 6 bases and J by 0 bases, leaving 12 bases between them. This CDR3 comprises 15 residues. CDR1 is MNHNY, CDR2 SVGAGI, per germline (reference sequence). The CDR3 bases are TGTGCCAGCAGCTGGGTCGGGGGCTCTGGAAACACCATATATTTT. Amino acids: CASSWVGGSGNTIYF.

This clone was seen only a few times. CDR3 protein: CASSQVGAGNTEAFF. CDR3 nucleotide sequence: TGCGCCAGCAGCCAAGTTGGGGCGGGGAACACTGAAGCTTTCTTT. The V call is TRBV4-1, the J call TRBJ1-1, with a possible D match to TRBD1 (5 bases). The ends were cut back, 1 base at V and 1 base at J, with 10 bases in the middle. Germline V gene data show CDR1 as MGHRA and CDR2 as YSYEKL. This CDR3 contains 15 residues.

CDR3 coding DNA: TGTGCCAGCAGCTTAGATAACAGGGAGTATGAGCAGTTCTTC. Protein: CASSLDNREYEQFF. This chain connects TRBV7-8 to TRBJ2-1; TRBD1 is a possible D gene (6 bases). The CDR3 sequence is 14 residues long. V was pared by 1 base and J by 8 bases, with 12 bases between. Germline V gene lookup returns CDR1 SGHVS and CDR2 FQNEAQ. Drawing the rest from reference TRBV7-8 and TRBJ2-1, the complete variable domain is GAGVSQSPRYKVAKRGQDVALRCDPISGHVSLFWYQQALGQGPEFLTYFQNEAQLDKSGLPSDRFFAERPEGSVSTLKIQRTQQEDSAVYLCASSLDNREYEQFFGPGTRLTVL.

The chain is built from TRBV4-2 and TRBJ2-1, with 11 bases identical to TRBD2. CDR1 is LGHNA and CDR2 is YNFKEQ in the germline V gene. The CDR3 extends over 17 amino acids. V shed 4 bases, J shed 3 bases, and the junction held 8 bases outside the gene matches. CDR3 nucleotide sequence: TGTGCCAGCAGCCCCCCCCTCGGGACTAGCGGCTACAATGAGCAGTTCTTC. Residues: CASSPPLGTSGYNEQFF.

V is TRBV11-1 and J is TRBJ2-6; the D gene is possibly TRBD1 (5 bases). This CDR3 region has 15 residues. Germline assignment: CDR1 SGHAT and CDR2 FQDESV (reference sequence). With 4 bases removed from V and 1 base from J, the gap between germline ends came to 8 bases. CDR3 DNA sequence: TGTGCCAGCAGCTATCAGGGTTCTGGGGCCAACGTCCTGACTTTC. Protein product: CASSYQGSGANVLTF.

This clone was picked up one time. V gene TRBV5-1 combines with J gene TRBJ2-7; D not resolved. Germline-derived CDR1 and CDR2 are SGHRS and YFSETQ. The CDR3 has 15 residues. V was cut by 4 bases and J by 5 bases, with 19 bases left in between. This chain's CDR3 is CASSPDPARFDEQYF. CDR3 nucleotide sequence: TGCGCCAGCAGCCCTGACCCCGCGCGATTTGACGAGCAGTACTTC.

The chain combines TRBV19 with TRBJ2-3; D is unresolved. Trimming removed 3 bases from V and 0 bases from J, with 7 bases in between. Germline V gene lookup returns CDR1 LNHDA and CDR2 SQIVND (reference sequence). This CDR3 has 14 residues. CDR3 sequence reads: CASSMHRSTDTQYF. The CDR3 nucleotides read TGTGCCAGTAGTATGCATCGAAGCACAGATACGCAGTATTTT.

The chain combines TRBV7-8 with TRBJ2-7; perhaps TRBD1 as D (6 bases). CDR1 is SGHVS, CDR2 FQNEAQ, per germline. Trimming shortened V by 4 bases and J by 2 bases, and 12 bases separated the two germline ends. CDR3 length: 14 residues. The CDR3 region has the DNA TGTGCCAGCAGCTCAGGGACACTCCCCTACGAGCAGTACTTC. Its protein product is CASSSGTLPYEQYF.

V usage is TRBV30 and J usage is TRBJ1-5; the D is unclear. CDR3 size: 12 residues. Germline V gene lookup returns CDR1 GTSNPN and CDR2 SVGIG (reference sequence). CDR3 bases: TGTGCAGGACGGTATAGCAATCAGCCCCAGCATTTT. Its protein is CAGRYSNQPQHF.

This clone was observed a handful of times. The chain joins TRBV30 to TRBJ1-5; D perhaps matches TRBD1 (5 bases). V shed 0 bases and J shed 6 bases, with 12 bases lying between them. The CDR3 runs 14 residues. Germline V lookup: CDR1 GTSNPN, CDR2 SVGIG (reference sequence). The CDR3 spells CAWSVGGGTQPQHF. CDR3 nucleotides: TGTGCCTGGAGTGTAGGTGGGGGTACTCAGCCCCAGCATTTT. The full variable domain, rest sourced from reference TRBV30 and TRBJ1-5, is SQTIHQWPATLVQPVGSPLSLECTVEGTSNPNLYWYRQAAGRGLQLLFYSVGIGQISSEVPQNLSASRPQDRQFILSSKKLLLSDSGFYLCAWSVGGGTQPQHFGDGTRLSIL.

V gene TRBV19 combines with J gene TRBJ1-5; 7 bases agree with TRBD1. This CDR3 is 14 amino acids long. V trimming: 6 bases; J trimming: 5 bases; junction bases outside the gene matches: 7. Germline V gene lookup returns CDR1 LNHDA and CDR2 SQIVND (reference sequence). CDR3 region: CASRPDRAHQPQHF. The DNA of the CDR3 is TGTGCCAGTAGACCTGACAGGGCGCATCAGCCCCAGCATTTT.

This chain links TRBV6-4 with TRBJ2-3; 7 bases map to TRBD1. Germline V gene lookup returns CDR1 MRHNA and CDR2 SNTAGT. The CDR3 consists of 16 residues. The V segment lost 10 bases and the J segment 1 base; nucleotides outside the gene matches: 14. The chain's CDR3 is CATSSGTAEGTDTQYF. CDR3 coding DNA: TGTGCCACCTCCTCAGGGACAGCGGAGGGCACAGATACGCAGTATTTT.

The V call is TRBV6-5, the J call TRBJ2-1, with D tentatively TRBD2 (6 bases). The ends were cut back, 4 bases at V and 0 bases at J, with 13 bases in the middle. The germline CDR1 and CDR2 sequences are MNHEY and SVGAGI. CDR3 length: 16 amino acids. The CDR3 DNA reads as TGTGCCAGCAGTTCTCCACGGGAGAGCTCCTACAATGAGCAGTTCTTC. It is translated as CASSSPRESSYNEQFF.

The chain carries TRBV18 and TRBJ1-6, with 8 bases that match TRBD1. The CDR3 loop spans 15 amino acids. With V trimmed by 3 bases and J by 8 bases, 6 bases remained unmatched. Germline V lookup: CDR1 KGHSH, CDR2 LQKENI. CDR3 protein: CASSPRDRQHSPLHF. The DNA of the CDR3 is TGTGCCAGCTCACCGCGGGACAGGCAGCATTCACCCCTCCACTTT.

The chain couples TRBV11-2 to TRBJ2-7; 7 bases fit TRBD2. The germline V gene encodes CDR1 SGHAT and CDR2 FQNNGV. The CDR3 sequence is 15 residues long. After removal of 4 bases from V and 2 bases from J, the junction contained 8 bases not matched to a gene. As DNA, the CDR3 is TGTGCCAGCAGCTCCCCGGAACGGGAGGCCTACGAGCAGTACTTC. As protein: CASSSPEREAYEQYF. Variable domain in full (rest from reference TRBV11-2 and TRBJ2-7): EAGVAQSPRYKIIEKRQSVAFWCNPISGHATLYWYQQILGQGPKLLIQFQNNGVVDDSQLPKDRFSAERLKGVDSTLKIQPAKLEDSAVYLCASSSPEREAYEQYFGPGTRLTVT.

A few counts support this clone. This chain connects TRBV2 to TRBJ2-1, with D unclear. Germline values: CDR1 SNHLY, CDR2 FYNNEI. The CDR3 has 14 residues. Between the trimmed V and J ends, which lost 0 bases and 6 bases, there was a span of 9 bases. The CDR3 DNA sequence: TGTGCCAGCAGTGAAGCAAATAGCCGCAATGAGCAGTTCTTC. Residues: CASSEANSRNEQFF.

The CDR3 is CATTSGRGYEQFF. The CDR3 DNA sequence: TGTGCCACCACGAGCGGGAGGGGATATGAGCAGTTCTTC. V is TRBV6-5 and J is TRBJ2-1; 10 positions match TRBD2. The V gene's germline CDR1 is MNHEY and CDR2 SVGAGI. The CDR3 consists of 13 residues. V trimming: 10 bases; J trimming: 8 bases; junction bases outside the gene matches: 8.

This rearrangement joins TRBV10-2 to TRBJ2-1; possible D gene TRBD2, 7 bases. The CDR3 loop spans 16 amino acids. The germline V gene has CDR1 WSHSY and CDR2 SAAADI. The V end was cut by 10 bases, the J end by 2 bases, with 21 bases between. The CDR3 spells CATPKGGGGAYNEQFF. CDR3 DNA sequence: TGCGCCACCCCGAAGGGGGGGGGTGGGGCCTACAATGAGCAGTTCTTC.

The chain links TRBV5-1 to TRBJ2-3; no definite D call. The germline V and J ends were trimmed by 1 base and 3 bases, with 9 bases remaining between them. The CDR3 spans 14 residues. From germline, CDR1 is SGHRS and CDR2 YFSETQ. CDR3 sequence: CASSLHKPTDTQYF. The CDR3 DNA reads as TGCGCCAGCAGCTTGCACAAGCCTACAGATACGCAGTATTTT.

V is TRBV14 and J is TRBJ2-5; either TRBD1 or TRBD2 may supply D (6 bases each). The CDR3 has 16 amino acids. CDR1 SGHDN and CDR2 FVKESK come from the germline V gene. Trimming left V 0 bases short and J 4 bases short, with 15 bases between. The CDR3 bases are TGTGCCAGCAGCCAAGATGGCAGGGGAGGTCGAGAGACCCAGTACTTC. Amino acid sequence: CASSQDGRGGRETQYF.

The chain combines TRBV6-5 with TRBJ2-3; 9 bases line up with TRBD2. With 6 bases clipped from V and 11 bases from J, the junction kept 6 bases outside the gene matches. CDR3 size: 12 residues. CDR1 MNHEY and CDR2 SVGAGI come from the germline V gene. CDR3 loop: CASRDLAGRQYF. The CDR3 bases are TGTGCCAGCAGGGATCTAGCGGGGAGGCAGTATTTT.